This TCR beta chain derives from a study of blood T cell repertoires in COVID-19. Looking at the study overall: Nucleic acid was either cDNA or gDNA, and it came from T cells, B-cell-depleted T cells, or PBMCs.

The CDR3 covers 14 residues. Per germline, CDR1 LGHNA and CDR2 YSLEER. Unmatched junction bases numbered 1, after V lost 4 bases and J lost 1 base. Per the original data handling: By means of reference gene primer amplification, nucleated cell counts were estimated. Libraries were prepared by immunoSEQ multiplex PCR; TCRdb keeps only in-frame clonotypes and omits some of them. That table supplies the V and J calls and clone size; D and trimming were determined from the DNA. The table lists fewer than 300,000 clones, about 80% of them singletons. This receptor was obtained from a person aged 65 to 85 with COVID-19, enrolled during active disease. The J gene is TRBJ2-1, the V gene TRBV4-3; 7 bases align to TRBD2. Sequenced sample: peripheral blood. CDR3 bases: TGCGCCAGCAGCCCCGGGGGGTCCTACAATGAGCAGTTCTTC. Encoded protein: CASSPGGSYNEQFF.